The entry below gives a single T cell receptor beta chain sequence along with its context. Its antigen is undetermined. Cells were stimulated with CMV-infected fibroblast lysates at about 9.4 ug/mL. Sorted nonresponding memory CD4+ T cells were CD40L-negative, CD69-negative, CD45RO-high. Donors had undetectable plasma HIV-1 RNA, under 50 copies/mL, for 4+ years. Donors had CD4+ T cell counts above 400 cells/uL and were CMV-seropositive. The sample comes from a study of persistence of HIV-infected CD4 T cells. The wider study: Blood samples, up to 180 mL, came from multiple time points, except a couple of leukapheresis donors sampled once.

The CDR3 has 13 amino acids. V lost 6 bases, J lost 8 bases, and 2 bases stayed unmatched. The germline V gene has CDR1 MNHEY and CDR2 SMNVEV (reference sequence). The study, taken as a whole, reports: Degenerate expanded CDR3beta sequences were enriched among CMV- and Gag-responding cells.

The libraries were made with immunoSEQ version 4 in survey mode. Method: immunoSEQ multiplex PCR; TCRdb's copy keeps in-frame clones and lacks some. The sample lists tens of thousands of clones; around 80% were seen once. The TCR sequence derives from an adult woman with HIV who was CMV-seropositive. The sequences come from CD4+ T cells sorted from PBMCs after roughly 19-hour stimulation, collected from a patient who received antiretroviral therapy. The rearrangement uses TRBV27 and TRBJ1-4; 11 bases map to TRBD1. CDR3: CASRGQGVEKLFF. The CDR3 nucleotides read TGTGCCAGCAGGGGACAGGGGGTCGAAAAACTGTTTTTT. Full variable domain (remainder filled in from reference TRBV27 and TRBJ1-4): EAQVTQNPRYLITVTGKKLTVTCSQNMNHEYMSWYRQDPGLGLRQIYYSMNVEVTDKGDVPEGYKVSRKEKRNFPLILESPSPNQTSLYFCASRGQGVEKLFFGSGTQLSVL.